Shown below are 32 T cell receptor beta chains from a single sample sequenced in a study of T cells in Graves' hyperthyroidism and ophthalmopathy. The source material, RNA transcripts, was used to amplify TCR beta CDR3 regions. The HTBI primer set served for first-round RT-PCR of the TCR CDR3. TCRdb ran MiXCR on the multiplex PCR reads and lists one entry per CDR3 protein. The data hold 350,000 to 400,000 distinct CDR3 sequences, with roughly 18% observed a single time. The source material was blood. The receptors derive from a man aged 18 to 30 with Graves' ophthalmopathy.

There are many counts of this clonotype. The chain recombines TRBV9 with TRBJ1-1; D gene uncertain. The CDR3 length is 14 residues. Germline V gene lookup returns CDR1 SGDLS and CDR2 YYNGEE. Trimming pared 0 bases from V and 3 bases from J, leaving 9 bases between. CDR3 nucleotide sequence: TGTGCCAGCAGCGTAGAGCCTGGGGACACTGAAGCTTTCTTT. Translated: CASSVEPGDTEAFF.

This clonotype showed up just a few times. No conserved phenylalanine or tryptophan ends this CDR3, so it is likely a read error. The CDR3 region is CASSLATHGYTC. The CDR3 bases are TGTGCCAGCAGTTTAGCTACCCATGGCTACACCTGC. The J gene is TRBJ1-2, the V gene TRBV28; D call uncertain. The V end lost 2 bases, the J end lost 6 bases, and 7 bases lay between the germline ends. Germline V gene data show CDR1 as MDHEN and CDR2 as SYDVKM. This CDR3 is 12 amino acids long.

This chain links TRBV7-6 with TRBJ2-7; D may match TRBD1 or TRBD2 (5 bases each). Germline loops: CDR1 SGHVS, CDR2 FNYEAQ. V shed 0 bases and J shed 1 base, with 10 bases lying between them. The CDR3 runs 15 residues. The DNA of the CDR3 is TGTGCCAGCAGCTTAGCCGGGGACGGATCCTACGAGCAGTACTTC. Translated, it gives CASSLAGDGSYEQYF.

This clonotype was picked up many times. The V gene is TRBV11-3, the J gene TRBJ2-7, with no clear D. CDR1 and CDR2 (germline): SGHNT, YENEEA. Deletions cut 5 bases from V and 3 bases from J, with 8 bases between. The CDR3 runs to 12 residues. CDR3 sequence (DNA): TGTGCCAGCAGCCCCCGGAGCTACGAGCAGTACTTC. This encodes CASSPRSYEQYF.

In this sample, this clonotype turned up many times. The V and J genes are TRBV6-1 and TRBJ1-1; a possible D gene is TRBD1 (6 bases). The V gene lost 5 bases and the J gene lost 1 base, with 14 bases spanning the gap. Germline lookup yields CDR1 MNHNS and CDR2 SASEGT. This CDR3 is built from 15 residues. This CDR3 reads CASSFRGGSNTEAFF. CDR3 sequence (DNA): TGTGCCAGCAGTTTCAGGGGAGGTTCGAACACTGAAGCTTTCTTT.

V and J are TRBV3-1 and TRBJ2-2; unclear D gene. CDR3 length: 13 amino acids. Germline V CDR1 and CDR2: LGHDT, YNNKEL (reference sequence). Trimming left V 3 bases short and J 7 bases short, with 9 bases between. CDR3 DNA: TGTGCCAGCAGCCAGTTGGATGGCGGGGAGCTGTTTTTT. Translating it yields CASSQLDGGELFF. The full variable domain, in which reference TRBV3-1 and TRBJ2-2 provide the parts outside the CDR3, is DTAVSQTPKYLVTQMGNDKSIKCEQNLGHDTMYWYKQDSKKFLKIMFSYNNKELIINETVPNRFSPKSPDKAHLNLHINSLELGDSAVYFCASSQLDGGELFFGEGSRLTVL.

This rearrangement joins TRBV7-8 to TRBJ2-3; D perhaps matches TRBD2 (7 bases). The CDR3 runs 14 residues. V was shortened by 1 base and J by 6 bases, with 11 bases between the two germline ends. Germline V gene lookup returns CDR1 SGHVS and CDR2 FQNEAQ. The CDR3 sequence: CASSLGGGRDTQYF. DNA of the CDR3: TGTGCCAGCAGCTTAGGGGGGGGCCGGGATACGCAGTATTTT.

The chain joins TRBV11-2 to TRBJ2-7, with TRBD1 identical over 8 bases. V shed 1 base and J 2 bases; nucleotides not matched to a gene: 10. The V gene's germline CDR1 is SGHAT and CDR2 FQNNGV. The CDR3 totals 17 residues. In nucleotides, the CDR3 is TGTGCCAGCAGCTTAGTGACAGGGGCGTCGTGGGCCTACGAGCAGTACTTC. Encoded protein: CASSLVTGASWAYEQYF.

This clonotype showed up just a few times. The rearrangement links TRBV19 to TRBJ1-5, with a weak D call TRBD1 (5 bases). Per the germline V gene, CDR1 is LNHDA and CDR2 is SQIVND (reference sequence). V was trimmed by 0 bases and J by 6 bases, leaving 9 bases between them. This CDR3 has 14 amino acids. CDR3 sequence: CASSIDRDGQPQHF. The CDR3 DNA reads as TGTGCCAGTAGTATAGATCGGGACGGTCAGCCCCAGCATTTT.

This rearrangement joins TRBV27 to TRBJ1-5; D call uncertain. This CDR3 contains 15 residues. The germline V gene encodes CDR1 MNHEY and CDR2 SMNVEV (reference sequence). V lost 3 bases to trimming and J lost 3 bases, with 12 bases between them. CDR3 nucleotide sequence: TGTGCCAGCAGTTTCGCCGGCGGCGCCAATCAGCCCCAGCATTTT. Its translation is CASSFAGGANQPQHF.

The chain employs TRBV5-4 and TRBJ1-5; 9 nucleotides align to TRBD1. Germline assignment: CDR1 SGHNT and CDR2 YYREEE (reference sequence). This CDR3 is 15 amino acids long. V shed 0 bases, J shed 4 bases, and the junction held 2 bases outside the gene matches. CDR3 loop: CASSLDRGLNQPQHF. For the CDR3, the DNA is TGTGCCAGCAGCTTGGACAGGGGGCTTAATCAGCCCCAGCATTTT.

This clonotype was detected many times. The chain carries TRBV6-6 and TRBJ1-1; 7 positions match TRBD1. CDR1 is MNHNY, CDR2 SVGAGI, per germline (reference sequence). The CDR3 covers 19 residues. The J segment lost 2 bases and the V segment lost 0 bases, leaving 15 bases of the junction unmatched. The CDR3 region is CASSYSLGGLGQLNTEAFF. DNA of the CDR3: TGTGCCAGCAGTTACTCCTTGGGCGGTTTGGGACAGCTAAACACTGAAGCTTTCTTT.

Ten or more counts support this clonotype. CDR3 in DNA: TGTGCCAGCAGGGACAGGGGAATGGAGACCCAGTACTTC. It translates to CASRDRGMETQYF. V usage is TRBV3-1 and J usage is TRBJ2-5, with TRBD1 matching over 9 bases. The V gene end was trimmed by 6 bases and the J gene end by 5 bases; junction bases not matched to a gene: 4. CDR3 length: 13 amino acids. Germline-derived CDR1 and CDR2 are LGHDT and YNNKEL (reference sequence).

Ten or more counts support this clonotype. Here the CDR3 DNA reads TGTGCCAGCAGCTCCTCCGGGACGGGACGCTATAATTCACCCCTCCACTTT. Amino acids: CASSSSGTGRYNSPLHF. The chain has TRBV12-3 or TRBV12-4 and TRBJ1-6, with a weak D call TRBD1 (5 bases). V was cut by 6 bases and J by 3 bases, with 18 bases left in between. The CDR3 has 17 residues.

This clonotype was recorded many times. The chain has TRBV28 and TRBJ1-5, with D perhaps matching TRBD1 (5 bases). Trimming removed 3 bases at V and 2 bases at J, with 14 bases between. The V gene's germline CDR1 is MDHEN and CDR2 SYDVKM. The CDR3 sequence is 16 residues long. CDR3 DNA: TGTGCCAGCAGTTTCGTAAGGGGCGGCGGCAATCAGCCCCAGCATTTT. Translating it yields CASSFVRGGGNQPQHF.

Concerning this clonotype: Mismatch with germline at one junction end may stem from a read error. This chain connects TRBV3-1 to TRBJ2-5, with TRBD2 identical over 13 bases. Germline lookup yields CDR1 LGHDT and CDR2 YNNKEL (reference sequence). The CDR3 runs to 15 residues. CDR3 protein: CASSRLAGGRETRYF. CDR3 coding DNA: TGTGCCAGCAGCCGACTAGCGGGGGGAAGAGAGACCCGGTACTTC.

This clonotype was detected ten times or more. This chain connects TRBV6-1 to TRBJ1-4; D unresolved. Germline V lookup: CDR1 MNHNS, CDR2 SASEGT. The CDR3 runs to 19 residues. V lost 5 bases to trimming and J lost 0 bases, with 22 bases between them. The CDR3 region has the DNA TGTGCCAGCAGTTATGATCGGCCAGGACGGATTTCAACTAATGAAAAACTGTTTTTT. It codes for CASSYDRPGRISTNEKLFF.

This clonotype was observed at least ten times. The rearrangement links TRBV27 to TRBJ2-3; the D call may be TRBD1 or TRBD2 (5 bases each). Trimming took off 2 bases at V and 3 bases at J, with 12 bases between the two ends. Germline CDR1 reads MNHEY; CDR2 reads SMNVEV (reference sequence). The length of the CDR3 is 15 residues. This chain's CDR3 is CASSLGRAGTDTQYF. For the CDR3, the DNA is TGTGCCAGCAGTTTAGGGCGGGCAGGGACAGATACGCAGTATTTT.

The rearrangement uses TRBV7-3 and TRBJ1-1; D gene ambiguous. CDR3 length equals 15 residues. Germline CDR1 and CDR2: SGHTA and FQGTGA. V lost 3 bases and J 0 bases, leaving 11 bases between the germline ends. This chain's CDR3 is CASSLGAMMNTEAFF. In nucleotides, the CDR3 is TGTGCCAGCAGCTTGGGAGCAATGATGAACACTGAAGCTTTCTTT. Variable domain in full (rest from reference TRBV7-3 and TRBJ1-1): GAGVSQTPSNKVTEKGKYVELRCDPISGHTALYWYRQSLGQGPEFLIYFQGTGAADDSGLPNDRFFAVRPEGSVSTLKIQRTERGDSAVYLCASSLGAMMNTEAFFGQGTRLTVV.

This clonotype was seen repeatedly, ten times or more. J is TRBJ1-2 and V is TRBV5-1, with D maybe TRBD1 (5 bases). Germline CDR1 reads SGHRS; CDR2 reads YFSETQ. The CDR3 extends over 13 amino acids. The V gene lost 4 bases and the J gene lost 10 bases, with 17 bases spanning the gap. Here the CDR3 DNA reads TGCGCCAGCAGCCCGGAAGTAGCAGGGACCTACACCTTC. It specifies CASSPEVAGTYTF.

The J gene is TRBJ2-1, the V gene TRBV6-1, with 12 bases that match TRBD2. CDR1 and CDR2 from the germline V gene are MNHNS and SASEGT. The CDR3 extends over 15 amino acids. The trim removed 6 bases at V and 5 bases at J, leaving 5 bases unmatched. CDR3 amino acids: CASRYGLAGNNEQFF. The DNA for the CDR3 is TGTGCCAGCAGATACGGACTAGCGGGGAACAATGAGCAGTTCTTC.

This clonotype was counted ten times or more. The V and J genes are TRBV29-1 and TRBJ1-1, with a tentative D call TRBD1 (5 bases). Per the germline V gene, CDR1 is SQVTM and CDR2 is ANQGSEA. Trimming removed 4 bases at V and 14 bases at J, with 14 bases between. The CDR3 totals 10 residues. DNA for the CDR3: TGCAGCGTTGGAGAACAGGTGGTGTTCTTT. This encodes CSVGEQVVFF.

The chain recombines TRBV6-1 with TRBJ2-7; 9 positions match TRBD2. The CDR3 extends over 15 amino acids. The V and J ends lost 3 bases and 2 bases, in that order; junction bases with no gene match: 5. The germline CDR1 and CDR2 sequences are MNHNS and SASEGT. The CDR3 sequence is CASSEGRGGAYEQYF. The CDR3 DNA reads TGTGCCAGCAGTGAGGGGCGGGGGGGAGCCTACGAGCAGTACTTC.

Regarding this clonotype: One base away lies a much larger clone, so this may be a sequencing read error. The CDR3 sequence: CASGPQGQGRNYGYTF. The CDR3 coding sequence is TGTGCCAGCGGCCCTCAGGGACAGGGAAGAAACTATGGCTACACCTTC. The chain is built from TRBV12-3 or TRBV12-4 and TRBJ1-2, with TRBD1 matching over 9 bases. Losses at the gene ends were 8 bases for V and 2 bases for J; bases not matched to a gene: 12. This CDR3 spans 16 amino acids.

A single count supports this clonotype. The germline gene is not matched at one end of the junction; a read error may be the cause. The chain's CDR3 is CASSQPGTGLTQYF. For the CDR3, the DNA is TGCGCCAGCAGCCAGCCCGGGACAGGGTTGACCCAGTACTTC. This chain uses TRBV7-9 with TRBJ2-5, with 9 nucleotides matching TRBD1. The CDR3 runs to 14 residues. CDR1 is SEHNR and CDR2 is FQNEAQ in the germline V gene (reference sequence).

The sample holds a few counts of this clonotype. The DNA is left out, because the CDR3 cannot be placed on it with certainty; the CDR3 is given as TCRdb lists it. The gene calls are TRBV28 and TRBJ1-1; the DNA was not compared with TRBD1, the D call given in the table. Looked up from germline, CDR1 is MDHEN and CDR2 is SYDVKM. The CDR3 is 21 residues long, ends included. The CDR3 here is CASSFYICSARHPGMNTEAFF.

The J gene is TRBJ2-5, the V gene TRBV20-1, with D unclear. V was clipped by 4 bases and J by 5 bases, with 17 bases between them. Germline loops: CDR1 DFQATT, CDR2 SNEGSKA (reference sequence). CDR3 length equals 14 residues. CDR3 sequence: CSATEGPGRETQYF. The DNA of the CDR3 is TGCAGTGCTACAGAAGGCCCAGGCAGGGAGACCCAGTACTTC.

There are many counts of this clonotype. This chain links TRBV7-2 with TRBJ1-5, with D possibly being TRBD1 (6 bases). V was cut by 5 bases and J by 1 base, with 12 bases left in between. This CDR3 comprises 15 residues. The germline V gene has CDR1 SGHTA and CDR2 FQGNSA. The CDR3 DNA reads TGTGCCAGCAGCAGTCAGGGGTGGAGCAATCAGCCCCAGCATTTT. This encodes CASSSQGWSNQPQHF.

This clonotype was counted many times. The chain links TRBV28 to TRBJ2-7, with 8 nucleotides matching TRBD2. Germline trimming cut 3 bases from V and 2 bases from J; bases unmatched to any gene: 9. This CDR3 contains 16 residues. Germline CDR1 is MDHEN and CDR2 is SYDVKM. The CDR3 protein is CASSFNSGGAPYEQYF. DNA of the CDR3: TGTGCCAGCAGTTTTAATTCCGGGGGGGCGCCCTACGAGCAGTACTTC.

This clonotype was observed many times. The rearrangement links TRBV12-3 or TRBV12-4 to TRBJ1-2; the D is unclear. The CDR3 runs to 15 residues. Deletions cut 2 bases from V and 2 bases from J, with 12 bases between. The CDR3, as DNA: TGTGCCAGCAGTTTACCCCAGAGACTAAACTATGGCTACACCTTC. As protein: CASSLPQRLNYGYTF.

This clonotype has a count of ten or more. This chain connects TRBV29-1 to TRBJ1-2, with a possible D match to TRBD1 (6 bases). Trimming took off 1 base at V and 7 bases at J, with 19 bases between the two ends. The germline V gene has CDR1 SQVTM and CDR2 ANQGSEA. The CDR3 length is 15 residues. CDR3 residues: CSVEGPTQGRIGYTF. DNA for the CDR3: TGCAGCGTTGAAGGGCCTACACAGGGAAGGATTGGCTACACCTTC.

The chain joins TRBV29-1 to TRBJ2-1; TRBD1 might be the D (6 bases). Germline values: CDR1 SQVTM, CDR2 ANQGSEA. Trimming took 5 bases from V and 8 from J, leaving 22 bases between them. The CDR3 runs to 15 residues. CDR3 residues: CSVLTGSPPIDEQFF. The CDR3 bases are TGCAGCGTTCTGACAGGTAGCCCGCCAATTGATGAGCAGTTCTTC.